This is a list of T cell receptor beta chains from one sample in a study of T cell responses to AZD1222 COVID-19 vaccine. Method: immunoSEQ multiplex PCR; TCRdb's copy keeps in-frame clones and lacks some. The sample includes 95,000 to 130,000 clones, almost 90% of them seen just once. The material sequenced was peripheral blood, taken on day 0 of AZD1222 vaccination. These receptors all stem from an adult in good health. Both conserved end residues are part of each CDR3. A D gene is named only where the DNA matches it firmly. Expanded clones are given a class, and other clones once, few, many or no size at all.

J gene: TRBJ2-5
clone size: .
D gene: .
V gene: TRBV3-1/TRBV3-2
CDR3 protein: CASSQDRALQETQYF
CDR3 DNA: TGTGCCAGCAGCCAAGACAGGGCCCTCCAAGAGACCCAGTACTTC

J gene: TRBJ1-5
clone size: once
D gene: .
V gene: TRBV6-2/TRBV6-3
CDR3 protein: CASSYQGGQPQHF
CDR3 DNA: TGTGCCAGCAGTTACCAGGGAGGCCAGCCCCAGCATTTT

J gene: TRBJ1-1
clone size: few
D gene: TRBD1
V gene: TRBV5-1
CDR3 protein: CASSLTGYDEAFF
CDR3 DNA: TGCGCCAGCAGCCTGACAGGGTACGATGAAGCTTTCTTT

J gene: TRBJ2-5
clone size: .
D gene: TRBD2
V gene: TRBV10-3
CDR3 protein: CAISGGGPQETQYF
CDR3 DNA: TGTGCCATCAGTGGCGGGGGACCCCAAGAGACCCAGTACTTC

J gene: TRBJ2-5
clone size: .
D gene: TRBD1
V gene: TRBV5-8
CDR3 protein: CASSFDRGQETQYF
CDR3 DNA: TGTGCCAGCAGCTTTGACAGGGGACAAGAGACCCAGTACTTC

J gene: TRBJ1-1
clone size: .
D gene: .
V gene: TRBV29-1
CDR3 protein: CSAGWNTEAFF
CDR3 DNA: TGCAGCGCCGGATGGAACACTGAAGCTTTCTTT

J gene: TRBJ1-2
clone size: .
D gene: .
V gene: TRBV5-1
CDR3 protein: CASSPPRGHGYGYTF
CDR3 DNA: TGCGCCAGCAGCCCGCCCAGGGGCCACGGCTATGGCTACACCTTC

J gene: TRBJ1-4
clone size: .
D gene: .
V gene: TRBV5-6
CDR3 protein: CASSFGRYNEKLFF
CDR3 DNA: TGTGCCAGCAGCTTTGGGAGGTACAATGAAAAACTGTTTTTT

J gene: TRBJ2-1
clone size: .
D gene: .
V gene: TRBV5-8
CDR3 protein: CASSFLSAGRSSYNEQFF
CDR3 DNA: TGTGCCAGCAGCTTCTTGTCAGCAGGGCGGAGCTCCTACAATGAGCAGTTCTTC

J gene: TRBJ2-4
clone size: .
D gene: TRBD1
V gene: TRBV19
CDR3 protein: CASSMGTGNIQYF
CDR3 DNA: TGTGCCAGTAGTATGGGGACAGGGAACATTCAGTACTTC

J gene: TRBJ1-2
clone size: .
D gene: .
V gene: TRBV4-3
CDR3 protein: CASSSQEGSRGYTF
CDR3 DNA: TGCGCCAGCAGCTCCCAGGAGGGGTCAAGGGGCTACACCTTC

J gene: TRBJ2-2
clone size: .
D gene: TRBD2
V gene: TRBV6-2/TRBV6-3
CDR3 protein: CASSYETSGNLVRITGELFF
CDR3 DNA: TGTGCCAGCAGTTACGAGACTAGCGGGAATCTCGTTAGGATCACCGGGGAGCTGTTTTTT

J gene: TRBJ1-3
clone size: .
D gene: .
V gene: TRBV5-4
CDR3 protein: CASGRGAQQGSGNTIYF
CDR3 DNA: TGTGCCAGCGGAAGGGGGGCACAGCAGGGCTCTGGAAACACCATATATTTT

J gene: TRBJ2-7
clone size: many
D gene: TRBD2
V gene: TRBV4-1
CDR3 protein: CASSQLAGGFYEQYF
CDR3 DNA: TGCGCCAGCAGCCAGCTAGCGGGAGGGTTCTACGAGCAGTACTTC

J gene: TRBJ1-1
clone size: .
D gene: .
V gene: TRBV30
CDR3 protein: CAWTGREEAFF
CDR3 DNA: TGTGCCTGGACAGGCAGGGAAGAAGCTTTCTTT

J gene: TRBJ2-2
clone size: .
D gene: TRBD1
V gene: TRBV4-2
CDR3 protein: CASSQADRVHTGELFF
CDR3 DNA: TGTGCCAGCAGCCAAGCGGACAGGGTCCACACCGGGGAGCTGTTTTTT

J gene: TRBJ1-6
clone size: .
D gene: TRBD1
V gene: TRBV28
CDR3 protein: CATSAGGYNSPLHF
CDR3 DNA: TGTGCCACCTCGGCAGGGGGATATAATTCACCCCTCCACTTT